The clone carrying this TCR beta chain was counted between two and nine times. The antigen is not known. This entry belongs to a study of response to subunit inactivated influenza vaccine. Study-level results: Seasonal influenza vaccination, on each occasion, was suggested by the authors to recruit few new T cells.

Each CDR3 protein gets one entry after TCRdb re-called the RT-PCR reads with MiXCR. Here the sample spans about 480,000 distinct CDR3 sequences, 9.5% to 13% being singletons. The V gene's germline CDR1 is MNHEY and CDR2 SMNVEV (reference sequence). This CDR3 is built from 15 residues. V lost 7 bases, J lost 2 bases, and 15 bases lay in between. The input for sequencing was PBMCs from blood, taken roughly 45 days after vaccination. J is TRBJ2-1 and V is TRBV27; D gene uncertain. This TCR came from a man aged 50 to 60 who received an inactivated influenza vaccine. As DNA, the CDR3 is TGTGCCAGCACCCCGGGCGCTTCGGCCTACAATGAGCAGTTCTTC. Its protein product is CASTPGASAYNEQFF.